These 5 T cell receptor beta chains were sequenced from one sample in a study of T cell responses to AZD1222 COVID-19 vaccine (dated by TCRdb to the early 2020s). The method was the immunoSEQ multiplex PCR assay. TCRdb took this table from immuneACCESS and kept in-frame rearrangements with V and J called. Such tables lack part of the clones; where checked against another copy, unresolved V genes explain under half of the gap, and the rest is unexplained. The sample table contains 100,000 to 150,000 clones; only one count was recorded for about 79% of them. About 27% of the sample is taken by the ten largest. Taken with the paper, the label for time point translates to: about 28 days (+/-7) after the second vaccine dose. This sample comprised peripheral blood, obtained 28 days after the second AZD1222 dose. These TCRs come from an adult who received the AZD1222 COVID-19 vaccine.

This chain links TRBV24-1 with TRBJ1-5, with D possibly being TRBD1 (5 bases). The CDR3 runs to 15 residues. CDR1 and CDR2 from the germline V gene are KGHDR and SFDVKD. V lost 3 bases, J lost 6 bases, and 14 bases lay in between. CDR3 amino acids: CATSDRGNVGQPQHF. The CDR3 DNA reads TGTGCCACCAGTGATCGGGGCAATGTAGGTCAGCCCCAGCATTTT.

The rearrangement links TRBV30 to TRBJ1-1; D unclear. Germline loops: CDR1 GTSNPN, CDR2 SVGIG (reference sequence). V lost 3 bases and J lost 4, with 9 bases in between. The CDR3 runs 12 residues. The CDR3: CAWSDGRTEAFF. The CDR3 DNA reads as TGTGCCTGGAGCGATGGACGCACTGAAGCTTTCTTT.

CDR3 sequence: CAWDDGGSLGYTF. CDR3 nucleotide sequence: TGTGCCTGGGATGACGGAGGATCCTTAGGCTACACCTTC. This chain joins TRBV30 and TRBJ1-2; no definite D call. This CDR3 region has 13 residues. Trimming cost V 5 bases and J 8 bases, with 18 bases left between them. CDR1 and CDR2 from the germline V gene are GTSNPN and SVGIG (reference sequence).

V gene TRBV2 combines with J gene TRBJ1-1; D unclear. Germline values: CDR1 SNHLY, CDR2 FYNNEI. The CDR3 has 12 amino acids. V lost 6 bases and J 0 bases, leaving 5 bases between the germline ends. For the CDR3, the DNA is TGTGCCAGCAGGAGAGTGAACACTGAAGCTTTCTTT. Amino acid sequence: CASRRVNTEAFF. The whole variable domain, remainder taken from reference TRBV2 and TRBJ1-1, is EPEVTQTPSHQVTQMGQEVILRCVPISNHLYFYWYRQILGQKVEFLVSFYNNEISEKSEIFDDQFSVERPDGSNFTLKIRSTKLEDSAMYFCASRRVNTEAFFGQGTRLTVV.

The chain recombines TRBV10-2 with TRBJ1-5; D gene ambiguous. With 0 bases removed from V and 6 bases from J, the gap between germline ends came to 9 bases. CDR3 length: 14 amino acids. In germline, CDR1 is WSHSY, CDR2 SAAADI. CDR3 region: CASSESWRSQPQHF. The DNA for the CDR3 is TGCGCCAGCAGTGAGTCATGGAGGAGTCAGCCCCAGCATTTT.